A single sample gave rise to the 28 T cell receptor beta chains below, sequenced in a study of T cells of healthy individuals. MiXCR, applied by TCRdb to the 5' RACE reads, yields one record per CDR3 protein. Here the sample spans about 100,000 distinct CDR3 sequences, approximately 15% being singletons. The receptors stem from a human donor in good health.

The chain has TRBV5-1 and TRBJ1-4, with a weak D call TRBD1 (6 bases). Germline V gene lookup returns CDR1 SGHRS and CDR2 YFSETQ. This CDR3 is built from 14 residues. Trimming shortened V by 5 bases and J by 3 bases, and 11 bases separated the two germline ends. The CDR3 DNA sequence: TGCGCCAGCAGAGAACAGGGTGCTAATGAAAAACTGTTTTTT. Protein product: CASREQGANEKLFF.

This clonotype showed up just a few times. The CDR3 region has the DNA TGCGCCAGCAGCCGAAAGGGACAGGGCGGCAATGAGCAGTTCTTC. This encodes CASSRKGQGGNEQFF. This chain connects TRBV4-3 to TRBJ2-1, with 9 nucleotides matching TRBD1. V lost 4 bases to trimming and J lost 6 bases; unmatched junction nucleotides: 7. The length of the CDR3 is 15 residues. The V gene's germline CDR1 is LGHNA and CDR2 YSLEER.

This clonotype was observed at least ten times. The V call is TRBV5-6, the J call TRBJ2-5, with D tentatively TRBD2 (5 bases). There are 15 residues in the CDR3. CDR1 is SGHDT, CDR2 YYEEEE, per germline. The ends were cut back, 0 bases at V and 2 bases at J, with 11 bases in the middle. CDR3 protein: CASSLGLREQETQYF. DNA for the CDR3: TGTGCCAGCAGCTTGGGACTAAGGGAACAAGAGACCCAGTACTTC. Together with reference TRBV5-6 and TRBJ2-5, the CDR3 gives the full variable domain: DAGVTQSPTHLIKTRGQQVTLRCSPKSGHDTVSWYQQALGQGPQFIFQYYEEEERQRGNFPDRFSGHQFPNYSSELNVNALLLGDSALYLCASSLGLREQETQYFGPGTRLLVL.

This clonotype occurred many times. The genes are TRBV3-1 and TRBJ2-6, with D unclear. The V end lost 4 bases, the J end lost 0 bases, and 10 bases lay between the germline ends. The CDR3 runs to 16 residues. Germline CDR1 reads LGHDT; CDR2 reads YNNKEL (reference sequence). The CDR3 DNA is TGTGCCAGCAGCCGACAAGACCCCTCTGGGGCCAACGTCCTGACTTTC. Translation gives CASSRQDPSGANVLTF.

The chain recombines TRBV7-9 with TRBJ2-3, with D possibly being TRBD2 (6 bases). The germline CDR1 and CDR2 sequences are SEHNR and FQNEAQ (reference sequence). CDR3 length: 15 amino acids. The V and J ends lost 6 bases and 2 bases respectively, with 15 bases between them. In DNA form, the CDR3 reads TGTGCCAGCAGAGAAACTAGCAGGCCCACAGATACGCAGTATTTT. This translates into CASRETSRPTDTQYF.

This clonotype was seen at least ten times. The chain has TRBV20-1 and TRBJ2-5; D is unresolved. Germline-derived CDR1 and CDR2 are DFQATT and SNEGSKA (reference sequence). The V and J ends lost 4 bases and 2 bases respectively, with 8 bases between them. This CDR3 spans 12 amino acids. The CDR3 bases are TGCAGTGCTACACAGCAACAAGAGACCCAGTACTTC. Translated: CSATQQQETQYF.

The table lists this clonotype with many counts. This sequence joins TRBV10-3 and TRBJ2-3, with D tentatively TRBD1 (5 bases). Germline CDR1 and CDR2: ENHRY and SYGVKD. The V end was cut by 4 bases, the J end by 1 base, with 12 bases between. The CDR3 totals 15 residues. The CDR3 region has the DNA TGTGCCATCAGTGTCGCACAGGCCCGCACAGATACGCAGTATTTT. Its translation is CAISVAQARTDTQYF.

Written as DNA, the CDR3 is TGTGCCAGCAGTCCAGCCGGGACAGGGGAAGAGACCCAGTACTTC. Residues: CASSPAGTGEETQYF. The chain recombines TRBV28 with TRBJ2-5, with 10 positions matching TRBD1. Germline CDR1 reads MDHEN; CDR2 reads SYDVKM. CDR3 length: 15 amino acids. Losses at the gene ends were 5 bases for V and 3 bases for J; bases not matched to a gene: 6.

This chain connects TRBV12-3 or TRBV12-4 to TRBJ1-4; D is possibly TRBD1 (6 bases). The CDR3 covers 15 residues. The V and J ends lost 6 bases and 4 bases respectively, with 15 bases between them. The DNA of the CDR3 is TGTGCCAGCAGACCCGACAGGCCTCGTAATGAAAAACTGTTTTTT. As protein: CASRPDRPRNEKLFF.

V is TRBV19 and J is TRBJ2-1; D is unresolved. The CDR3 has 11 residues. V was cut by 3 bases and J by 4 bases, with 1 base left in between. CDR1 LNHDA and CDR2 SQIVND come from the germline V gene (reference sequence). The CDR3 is CASSMYNEQFF. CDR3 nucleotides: TGTGCCAGTAGTATGTACAATGAGCAGTTCTTC.

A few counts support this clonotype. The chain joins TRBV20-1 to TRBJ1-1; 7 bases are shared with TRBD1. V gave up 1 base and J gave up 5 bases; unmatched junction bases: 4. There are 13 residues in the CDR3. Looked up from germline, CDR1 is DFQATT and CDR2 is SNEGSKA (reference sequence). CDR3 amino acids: CSARGRGETEAFF. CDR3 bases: TGCAGTGCTAGAGGCAGGGGGGAGACTGAAGCTTTCTTT.

The CDR3 spells CASSFLTEDTEAFF. In nucleotides, the CDR3 is TGTGCCAGCAGTTTCCTCACGGAGGACACTGAAGCTTTCTTT. The chain recombines TRBV28 with TRBJ1-1; D gene ambiguous. Between the trimmed V and J ends, which lost 3 bases and 3 bases, there was a span of 11 bases. This CDR3 is 14 amino acids long. The germline V gene has CDR1 MDHEN and CDR2 SYDVKM.

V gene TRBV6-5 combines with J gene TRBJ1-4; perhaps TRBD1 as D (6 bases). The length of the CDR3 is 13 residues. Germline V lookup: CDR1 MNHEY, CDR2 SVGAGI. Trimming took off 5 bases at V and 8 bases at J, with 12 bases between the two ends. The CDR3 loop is CASSQQGGEKLFF. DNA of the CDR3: TGTGCCAGCAGTCAACAGGGTGGGGAAAAACTGTTTTTT.

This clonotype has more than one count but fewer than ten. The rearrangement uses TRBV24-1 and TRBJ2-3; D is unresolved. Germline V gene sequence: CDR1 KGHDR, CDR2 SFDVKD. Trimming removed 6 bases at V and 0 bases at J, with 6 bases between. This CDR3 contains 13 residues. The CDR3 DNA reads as TGTGCCACCAGTTCTTTCAGCACAGATACGCAGTATTTT. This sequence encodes CATSSFSTDTQYF.

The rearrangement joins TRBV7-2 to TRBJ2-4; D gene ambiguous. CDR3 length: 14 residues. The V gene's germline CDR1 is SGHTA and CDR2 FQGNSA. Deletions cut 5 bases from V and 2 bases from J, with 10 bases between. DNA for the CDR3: TGTGCCAGCAGCCCTATCGTTTCCAAAAACATTCAGTACTTC. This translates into CASSPIVSKNIQYF.

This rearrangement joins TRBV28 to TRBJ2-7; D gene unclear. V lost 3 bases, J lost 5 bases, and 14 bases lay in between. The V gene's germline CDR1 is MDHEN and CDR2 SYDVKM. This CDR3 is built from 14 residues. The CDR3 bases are TGTGCCAGCAGTTTGTCGGCCCTTTCGAACGAGCAGTACTTC. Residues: CASSLSALSNEQYF.

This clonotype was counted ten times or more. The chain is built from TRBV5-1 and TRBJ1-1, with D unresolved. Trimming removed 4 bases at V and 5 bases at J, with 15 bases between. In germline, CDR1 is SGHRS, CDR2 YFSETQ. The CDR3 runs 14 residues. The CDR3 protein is CASSRVVGGTEAFF. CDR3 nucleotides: TGCGCCAGCAGCAGAGTGGTAGGCGGAACTGAAGCTTTCTTT.

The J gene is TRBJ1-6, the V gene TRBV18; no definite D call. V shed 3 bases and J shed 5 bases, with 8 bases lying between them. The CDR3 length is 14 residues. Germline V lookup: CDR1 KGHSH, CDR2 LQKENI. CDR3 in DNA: TGTGCCAGCTCACCCATTAGAGATAATTCACCCCTCCACTTT. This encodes CASSPIRDNSPLHF.

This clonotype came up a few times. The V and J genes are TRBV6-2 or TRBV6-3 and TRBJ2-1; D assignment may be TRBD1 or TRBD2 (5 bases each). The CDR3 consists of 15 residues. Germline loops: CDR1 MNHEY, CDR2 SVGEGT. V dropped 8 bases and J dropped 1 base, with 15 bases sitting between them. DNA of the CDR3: TGTGCCAGCCATGACTGGGGGAATTCCTACAATGAGCAGTTCTTC. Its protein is CASHDWGNSYNEQFF.

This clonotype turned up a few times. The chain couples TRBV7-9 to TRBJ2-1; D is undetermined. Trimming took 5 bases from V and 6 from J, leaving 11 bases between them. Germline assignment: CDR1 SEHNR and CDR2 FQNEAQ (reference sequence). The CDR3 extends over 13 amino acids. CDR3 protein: CASSPKEVNEQFF. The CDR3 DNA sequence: TGTGCCAGCAGCCCCAAAGAGGTCAATGAGCAGTTCTTC.

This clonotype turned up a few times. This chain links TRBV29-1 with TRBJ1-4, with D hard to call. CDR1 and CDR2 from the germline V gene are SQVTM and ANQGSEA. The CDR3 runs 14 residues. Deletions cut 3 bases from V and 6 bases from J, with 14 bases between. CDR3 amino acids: CSVEDKGGDEKLFF. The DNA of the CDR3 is TGCAGCGTTGAGGATAAGGGAGGCGATGAAAAACTGTTTTTT.

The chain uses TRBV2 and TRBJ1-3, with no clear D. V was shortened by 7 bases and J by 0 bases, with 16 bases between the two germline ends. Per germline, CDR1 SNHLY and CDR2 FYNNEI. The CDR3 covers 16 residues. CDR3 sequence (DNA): TGTGCCAGCACCCCTAGGACGTATAGCTCTGGAAACACCATATATTTT. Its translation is CASTPRTYSSGNTIYF.

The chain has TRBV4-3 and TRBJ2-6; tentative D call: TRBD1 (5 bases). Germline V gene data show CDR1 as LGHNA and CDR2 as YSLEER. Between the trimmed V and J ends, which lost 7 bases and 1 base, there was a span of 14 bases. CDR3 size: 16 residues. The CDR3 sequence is CASTVTTGSGANVLTF. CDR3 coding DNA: TGCGCCAGCACCGTTACTACAGGTTCTGGGGCCAACGTCCTGACTTTC.

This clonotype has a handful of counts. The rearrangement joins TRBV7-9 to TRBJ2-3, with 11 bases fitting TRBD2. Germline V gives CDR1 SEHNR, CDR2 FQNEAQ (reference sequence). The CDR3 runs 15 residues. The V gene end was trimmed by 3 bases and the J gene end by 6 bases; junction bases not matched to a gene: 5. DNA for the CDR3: TGTGCCAGCAGCTTTAGCGGGAGGGCCGGGGATACGCAGTATTTT. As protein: CASSFSGRAGDTQYF.

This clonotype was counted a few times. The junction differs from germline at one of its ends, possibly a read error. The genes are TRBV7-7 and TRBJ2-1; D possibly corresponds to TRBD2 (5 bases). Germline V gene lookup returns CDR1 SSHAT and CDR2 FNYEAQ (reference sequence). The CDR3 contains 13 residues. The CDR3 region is CASSLDVEDEQFF. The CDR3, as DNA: TGTGCTAGCAGCTTAGACGTGGAGGATGAGCAGTTCTTC.

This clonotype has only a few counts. The CDR3 bases are TGTGCCAGCAGCCCAGGACAGCTATCCTACGAGCAGTACTTC. This translates into CASSPGQLSYEQYF. The chain links TRBV7-2 to TRBJ2-7, with D tentatively TRBD1 (6 bases). Germline CDR1 reads SGHTA; CDR2 reads FQGNSA. CDR3 length: 14 residues. Between the trimmed V and J ends, which lost 5 bases and 1 base, there was a span of 12 bases.

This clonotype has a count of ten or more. In DNA, the CDR3 is TGTGCCACCAGTGCTGGGGAACACGGAAATGAGCAGTTCTTC. This codes for CATSAGEHGNEQFF. The chain uses TRBV24-1 and TRBJ2-1; D uncertain. CDR1 is KGHDR, CDR2 SFDVKD, per germline. The CDR3 covers 14 residues. The V end lost 5 bases, the J end lost 7 bases, and 14 bases lay between the germline ends.

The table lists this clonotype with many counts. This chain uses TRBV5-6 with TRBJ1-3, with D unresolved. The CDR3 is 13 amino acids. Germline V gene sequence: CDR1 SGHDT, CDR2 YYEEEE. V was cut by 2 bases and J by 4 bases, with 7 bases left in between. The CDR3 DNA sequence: TGTGCCAGCAGCTTTATTGGGGGAAACACCATATATTTT. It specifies CASSFIGGNTIYF.